The present TCR beta chain was sequenced within a study of blood T cell repertoires in COVID-19. With respect to this clone: Other DNA sequences within the sample encode an identical CDR3.

Measured with immunoSEQ multiplex PCR; TCRdb has only the in-frame clones, and not every one. The sample has around 100,000 clones; 91% are singletons. Germline CDR1 is SGHRS and CDR2 is YFSETQ. This CDR3 region has 14 residues. The germline V and J ends were trimmed by 0 bases and 3 bases, with 9 bases remaining between them. The source material was peripheral blood. This sequence joins TRBV5-1 and TRBJ1-1; D remains ambiguous. The TCR was taken from a human donor with active COVID-19. The donor label of this sample is uncertain. CDR3 region: CASSLAGGYTEAFF. The CDR3 bases are TGCGCCAGCAGCTTGGCCGGCGGCTACACTGAAGCTTTCTTT. The full variable domain, with the rest looked up from reference TRBV5-1 and TRBJ1-1, is KAGVTQTPRYLIKTRGQQVTLSCSPISGHRSVSWYQQTPGQGLQFLFEYFSETQRNKGNFPGRFSGRQFSNSRSEMNVSTLELGDSALYLCASSLAGGYTEAFFGQGTRLTVV.